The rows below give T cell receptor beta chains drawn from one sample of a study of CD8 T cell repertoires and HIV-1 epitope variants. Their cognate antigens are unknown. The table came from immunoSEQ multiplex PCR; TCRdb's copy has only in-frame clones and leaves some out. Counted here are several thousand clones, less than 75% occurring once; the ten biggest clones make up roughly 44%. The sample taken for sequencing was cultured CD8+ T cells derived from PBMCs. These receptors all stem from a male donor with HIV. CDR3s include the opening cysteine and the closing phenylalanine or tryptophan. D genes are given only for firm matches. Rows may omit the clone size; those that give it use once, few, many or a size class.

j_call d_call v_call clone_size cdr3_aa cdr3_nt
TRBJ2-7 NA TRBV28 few CASRDLGSYEQYF TGTGCCAGCAGGGATTTAGGGAGCTACGAGCAGTACTTC
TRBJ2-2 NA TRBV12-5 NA CASGLENTGELFF TGTGCTAGTGGTTTGGAAAACACCGGGGAGCTGTTTTTT
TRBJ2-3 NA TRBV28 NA CASSLGAVSTDTQYF TGTGCCAGCAGTTTAGGAGCGGTAAGCACAGATACGCAGTATTTT
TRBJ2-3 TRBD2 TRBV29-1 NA CSVGGTSGAGRQDTQYF TGCAGCGTTGGAGGGACTAGCGGGGCAGGGCGTCAAGATACGCAGTATTTT
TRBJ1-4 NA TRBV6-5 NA CASRRGGTGEKLFF TGTGCCAGCAGAAGGGGAGGGACGGGTGAAAAACTGTTTTTT
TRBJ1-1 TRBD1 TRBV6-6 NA CASTQDAGGNTEAFF TGTGCCAGCACCCAGGACGCAGGGGGGAACACTGAAGCTTTCTTT
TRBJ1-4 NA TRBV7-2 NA CASSLGVLLQGEKLFF TGTGCCAGCAGCTTAGGGGTATTGCTTCAGGGTGAAAAACTGTTTTTT
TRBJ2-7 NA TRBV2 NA CASTSSYEQYF TGTGCCAGCACCAGCTCCTACGAGCAGTACTTC
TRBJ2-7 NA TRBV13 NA CASRRRDSYEQYF TGTGCCAGCCGAAGGCGGGACTCCTACGAGCAGTACTTC
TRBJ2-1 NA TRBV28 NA CASSLITGISYNEQFF TGTGCCAGCAGTCTAATAACAGGGATATCCTACAATGAGCAGTTCTTC
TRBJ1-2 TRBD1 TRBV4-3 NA CASSQDRDSLYGYTF TGCGCCAGCAGCCAAGATCGGGACAGCCTCTATGGCTACACCTTC
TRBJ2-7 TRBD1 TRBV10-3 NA CAISVRDRSYEQYF TGTGCCATCAGTGTGAGGGACAGGTCCTACGAGCAGTACTTC
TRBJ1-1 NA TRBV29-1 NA CSVVLPGAKEAFF TGCAGCGTTGTGTTACCGGGGGCTAAAGAAGCTTTCTTT
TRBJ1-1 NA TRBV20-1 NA CSAGDGVEAFF TGCAGTGCTGGGGACGGAGTCGAAGCTTTCTTT
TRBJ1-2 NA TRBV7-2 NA CASSPTLNYGYTF TGTGCCAGCAGCCCCACCCTTAACTATGGCTACACCTTC
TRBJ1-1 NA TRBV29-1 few CSKESRQDWDTEAFF TGCAGCAAAGAATCGCGACAGGACTGGGACACTGAAGCTTTCTTT
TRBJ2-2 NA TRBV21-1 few CASRGTGAYTGELFF TGTGCCAGCAGGGGGACAGGGGCGTACACCGGGGAGCTGTTTTTT
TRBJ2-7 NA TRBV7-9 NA CASSSPGQPYEQYF TGTGCCAGCAGCTCTCCGGGACAACCCTACGAGCAGTACTTC
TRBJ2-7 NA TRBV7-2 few CASSLHSGGLYEQYF TGTGCCAGCAGCTTACACAGCGGAGGATTGTACGAGCAGTACTTC
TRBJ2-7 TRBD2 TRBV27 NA CASSLSMGTIVHEQYF TGTGCCAGCAGTTTATCGATGGGGACTATAGTCCACGAGCAGTACTTC
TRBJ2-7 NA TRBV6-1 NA CASSVGAVSYEQYF TGTGCCAGCAGTGTAGGCGCGGTCTCCTACGAGCAGTACTTC
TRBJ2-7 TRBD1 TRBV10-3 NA CAIRSAGQGHYEQYF TGTGCCATCAGATCGGCGGGACAGGGGCACTACGAGCAGTACTTC
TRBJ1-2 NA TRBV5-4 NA CASSLEAANYGYTF TGTGCCAGCAGCTTGGAGGCGGCTAACTATGGCTACACCTTC
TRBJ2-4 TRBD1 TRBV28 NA CASRTFDRGIQYF TGTGCCAGCAGAACCTTCGACAGGGGCATTCAGTACTTC
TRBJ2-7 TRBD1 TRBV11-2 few CASSFGTGAYEQYF TGTGCCAGCAGCTTTGGGACAGGGGCCTACGAGCAGTACTTC
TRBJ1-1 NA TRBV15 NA CATSRDRDISEAFF TGTGCCACCAGCAGAGATCGGGACATCTCTGAAGCTTTCTTT
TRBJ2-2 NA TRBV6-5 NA CASSLAGTGELFF TGTGCCAGCAGCTTGGCGGGAACCGGGGAGCTGTTTTTT
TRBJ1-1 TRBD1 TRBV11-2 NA CASSLGQTIRNTEAFF TGTGCCAGCAGCTTGGGACAGACCATACGGAACACTGAAGCTTTCTTT
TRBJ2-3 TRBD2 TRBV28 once CASSALTSGAPVDTQYF TGTGCCAGCAGTGCTTTAACTAGCGGGGCACCTGTTGATACGCAGTATTTT
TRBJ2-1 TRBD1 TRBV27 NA CASKRTGSYNEQFF TGTGCCAGCAAGAGGACAGGTTCCTACAATGAGCAGTTCTTC
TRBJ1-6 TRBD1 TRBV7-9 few CASSLDRVAYNSPLHF TGTGCCAGCAGCTTGGACAGGGTAGCCTATAATTCACCCCTCCACTTT
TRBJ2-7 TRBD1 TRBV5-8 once CASSQTGVNEQYF TGTGCCAGCAGCCAAACAGGGGTCAACGAGCAGTACTTC
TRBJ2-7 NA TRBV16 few CASSPMRGSSYEQYF TGTGCCAGCAGCCCCATGCGAGGTTCCTCCTACGAGCAGTACTTC
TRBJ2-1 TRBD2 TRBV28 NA CASRSPGGGANNEQFF TGTGCCAGCAGATCCCCCGGCGGGGGGGCCAACAATGAGCAGTTCTTC
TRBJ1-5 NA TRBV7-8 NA CASSSQGLNQPQHF TGTGCCAGCAGCTCACAGGGATTGAATCAGCCCCAGCATTTT
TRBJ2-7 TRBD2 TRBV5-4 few CASSLGGGNNEQYF TGTGCCAGCAGCTTGGGCGGGGGGAACAACGAGCAGTACTTC
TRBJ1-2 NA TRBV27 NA CASSFSPTAPYGYTF TGTGCCAGCAGCTTTTCCCCCACCGCCCCTTATGGCTACACCTTC
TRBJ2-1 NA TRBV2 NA CASSGLVSEQFF TGTGCCAGCAGTGGGTTGGTTTCAGAGCAGTTCTTC
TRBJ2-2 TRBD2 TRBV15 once CATSPGTSGGAGTGELFF TGTGCCACCAGCCCCGGGACTAGCGGGGGGGCCGGCACCGGGGAGCTGTTTTTT
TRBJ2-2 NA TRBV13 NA CASSLATELGQAGELFF TGTGCCAGCAGCTTAGCTACGGAATTAGGGCAAGCCGGGGAGCTGTTTTTT
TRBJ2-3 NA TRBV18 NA CASSPTGQHYTDTQYF TGTGCCAGCTCACCGACTGGACAACACTACACAGATACGCAGTATTTT
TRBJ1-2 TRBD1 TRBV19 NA CASTYSGTAPIPYGYTF TGTGCCAGTACTTACTCCGGGACAGCGCCGATACCCTATGGCTACACCTTC
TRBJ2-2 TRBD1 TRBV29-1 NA CSVGQEQNTGELFF TGCAGCGTGGGACAGGAACAGAACACCGGGGAGCTGTTTTTT
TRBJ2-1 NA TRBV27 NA CASSTQVWDEQFF TGTGCCAGCAGTACACAGGTCTGGGATGAGCAGTTCTTC
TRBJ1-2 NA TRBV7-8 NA CASSLEEVSNYGYTF TGTGCCAGCAGCTTAGAAGAGGTTTCGAACTATGGCTACACCTTC
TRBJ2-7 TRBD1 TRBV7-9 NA CASSLAGQGVDYEQYF TGTGCCAGCAGCTTAGCGGGACAGGGGGTGGACTACGAGCAGTACTTC
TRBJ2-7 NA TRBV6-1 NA CASSYTGNEQYF TGTGCCAGCAGTTATACAGGAAACGAGCAGTACTTC
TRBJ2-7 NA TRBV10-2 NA CASTRFVGNEQYF TGCGCCAGCACGAGGTTCGTAGGTAACGAGCAGTACTTC
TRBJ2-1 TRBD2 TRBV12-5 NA CASGLIAGGLSYNEQFF TGTGCTAGTGGTTTGATAGCGGGAGGCCTCTCCTACAATGAGCAGTTCTTC
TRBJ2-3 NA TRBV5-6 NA CASSGTGAWADTQYF TGTGCCAGCAGTGGTACGGGAGCTTGGGCAGATACGCAGTATTTT
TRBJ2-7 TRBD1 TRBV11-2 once CASSTWTGNSYEQYF TGTGCCAGCAGCACATGGACAGGGAACTCCTACGAGCAGTACTTC
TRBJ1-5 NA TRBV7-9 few CASSPTGGVNQPQHF TGTGCCAGCAGCCCCACCGGGGGAGTCAATCAGCCCCAGCATTTT
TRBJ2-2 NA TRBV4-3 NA CASSQDRPFTGELFF TGCGCCAGCAGCCAAGACAGACCGTTCACCGGGGAGCTGTTTTTT
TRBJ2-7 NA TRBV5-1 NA CASSLVSGSSYEQYF TGCGCCAGCAGCTTGGTATCAGGCAGCTCCTACGAGCAGTACTTC
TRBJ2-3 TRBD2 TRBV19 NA CASSLPTSGISDTQYF TGTGCCAGTAGTCTCCCGACTAGCGGGATCTCAGATACGCAGTATTTT
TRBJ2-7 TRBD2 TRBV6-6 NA CASSYGGGGGSYEQYF TGTGCCAGCAGTTACGGTGGGGGGGGAGGATCCTACGAGCAGTACTTC
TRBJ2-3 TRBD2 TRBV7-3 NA CASSSGGSTDTQYF TGTGCCAGCAGCTCCGGGGGGAGCACAGATACGCAGTATTTT
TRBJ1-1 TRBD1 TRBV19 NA CASSSRQGAVGGTEAFF TGTGCCAGTAGTTCGCGACAGGGGGCCGTTGGAGGCACTGAAGCTTTCTTT